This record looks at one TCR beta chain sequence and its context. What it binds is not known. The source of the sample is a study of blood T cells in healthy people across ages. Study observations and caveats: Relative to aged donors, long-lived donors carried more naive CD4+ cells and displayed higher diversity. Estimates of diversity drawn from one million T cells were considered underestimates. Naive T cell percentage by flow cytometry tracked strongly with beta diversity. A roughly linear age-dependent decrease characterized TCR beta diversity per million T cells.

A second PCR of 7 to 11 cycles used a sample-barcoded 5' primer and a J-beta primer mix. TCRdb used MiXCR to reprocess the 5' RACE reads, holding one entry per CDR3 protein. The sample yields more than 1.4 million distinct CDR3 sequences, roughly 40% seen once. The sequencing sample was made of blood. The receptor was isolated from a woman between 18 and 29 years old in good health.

CDR3 bases: TGTGCCATAAGCAAGGAGGGCGCAGGTGACACTGAAGCTTTCTTT. This translates into CAISKEGAGDTEAFF. This chain links TRBV10-3 with TRBJ1-1; D is uncertain. This CDR3 has 15 amino acids. V lost 9 bases to trimming and J lost 3 bases, with 20 bases between them. Germline V gene sequence: CDR1 ENHRY, CDR2 SYGVKD.